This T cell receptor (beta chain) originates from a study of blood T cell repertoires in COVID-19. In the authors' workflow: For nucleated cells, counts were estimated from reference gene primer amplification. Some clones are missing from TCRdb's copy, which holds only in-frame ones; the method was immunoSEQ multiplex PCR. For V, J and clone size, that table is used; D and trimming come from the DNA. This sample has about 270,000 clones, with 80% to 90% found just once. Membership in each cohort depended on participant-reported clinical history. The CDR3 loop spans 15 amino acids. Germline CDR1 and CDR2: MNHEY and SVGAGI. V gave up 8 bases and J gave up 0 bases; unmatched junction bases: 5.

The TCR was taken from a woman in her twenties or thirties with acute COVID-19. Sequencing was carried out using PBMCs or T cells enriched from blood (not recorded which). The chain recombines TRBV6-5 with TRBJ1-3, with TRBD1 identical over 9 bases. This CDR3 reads CASPMDRGSGNTIYF. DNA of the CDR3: TGTGCCAGCCCCATGGACAGGGGCTCTGGAAACACCATATATTTT.